This T cell receptor (beta chain) stems from a study of blood T cell repertoires in COVID-19. Turning to the study itself: Material from acute and convalescent COVID-19 was sourced from the United States, Italy and Spain.

This clone was recorded once. Original processing methods: Reference gene primer amplification gave nucleated cell count estimates. The data were produced by immunoSEQ multiplex PCR, yet TCRdb's version contains in-frame clones alone and is incomplete. V, J and clone size reflect that table, while D and trimming were determined from the DNA. Among about 120,000 clones, 60% to 85% were seen once, and the ten largest hold about 2.3%. This TCR was sampled from a man between 70 and 80 years old with acute or convalescent COVID-19. The source material was peripheral blood.

The chain's CDR3 is CASSFRAEEKLFF. The CDR3 DNA is TGTGCCAGCAGCTTCAGGGCGGAAGAAAAACTGTTTTTT. The chain joins TRBV7-9 to TRBJ1-4; D possibly corresponds to TRBD1 (5 bases). This CDR3 has 13 amino acids. With 3 bases removed from V and 8 bases from J, the gap between germline ends came to 10 bases. Germline-derived CDR1 and CDR2 are SEHNR and FQNEAQ (reference sequence).